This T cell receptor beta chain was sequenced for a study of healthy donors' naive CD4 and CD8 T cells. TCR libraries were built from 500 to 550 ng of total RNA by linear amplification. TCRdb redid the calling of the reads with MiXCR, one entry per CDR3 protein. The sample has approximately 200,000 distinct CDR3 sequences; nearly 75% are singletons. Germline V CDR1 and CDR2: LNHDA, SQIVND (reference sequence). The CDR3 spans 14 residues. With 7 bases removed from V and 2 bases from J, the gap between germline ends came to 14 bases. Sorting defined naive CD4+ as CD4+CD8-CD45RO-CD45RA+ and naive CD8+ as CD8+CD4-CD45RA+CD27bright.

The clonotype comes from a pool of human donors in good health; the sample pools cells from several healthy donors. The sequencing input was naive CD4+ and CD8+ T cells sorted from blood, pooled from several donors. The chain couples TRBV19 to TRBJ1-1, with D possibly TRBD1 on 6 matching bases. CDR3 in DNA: TGTGCCAGTAATCCACAGGGTGGTAACACTGAAGCTTTCTTT. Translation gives CASNPQGGNTEAFF.